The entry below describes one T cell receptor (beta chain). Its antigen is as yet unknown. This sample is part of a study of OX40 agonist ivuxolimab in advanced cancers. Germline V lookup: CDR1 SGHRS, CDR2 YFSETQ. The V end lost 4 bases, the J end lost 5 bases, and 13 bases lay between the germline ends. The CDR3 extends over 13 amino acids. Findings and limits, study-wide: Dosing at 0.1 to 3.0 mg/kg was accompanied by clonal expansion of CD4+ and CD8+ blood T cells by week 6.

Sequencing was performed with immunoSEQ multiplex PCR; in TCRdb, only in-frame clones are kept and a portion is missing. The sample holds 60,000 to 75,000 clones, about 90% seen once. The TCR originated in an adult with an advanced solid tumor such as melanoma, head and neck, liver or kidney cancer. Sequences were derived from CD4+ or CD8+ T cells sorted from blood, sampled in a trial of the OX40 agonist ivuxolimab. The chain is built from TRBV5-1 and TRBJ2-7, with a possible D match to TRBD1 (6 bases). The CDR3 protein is CASSIQGSDEQYF. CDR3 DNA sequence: TGCGCCAGCAGCATTCAGGGGAGCGACGAGCAGTACTTC. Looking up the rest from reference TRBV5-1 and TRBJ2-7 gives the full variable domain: KAGVTQTPRYLIKTRGQQVTLSCSPISGHRSVSWYQQTPGQGLQFLFEYFSETQRNKGNFPGRFSGRQFSNSRSEMNVSTLELGDSALYLCASSIQGSDEQYFGPGTRLTVT.